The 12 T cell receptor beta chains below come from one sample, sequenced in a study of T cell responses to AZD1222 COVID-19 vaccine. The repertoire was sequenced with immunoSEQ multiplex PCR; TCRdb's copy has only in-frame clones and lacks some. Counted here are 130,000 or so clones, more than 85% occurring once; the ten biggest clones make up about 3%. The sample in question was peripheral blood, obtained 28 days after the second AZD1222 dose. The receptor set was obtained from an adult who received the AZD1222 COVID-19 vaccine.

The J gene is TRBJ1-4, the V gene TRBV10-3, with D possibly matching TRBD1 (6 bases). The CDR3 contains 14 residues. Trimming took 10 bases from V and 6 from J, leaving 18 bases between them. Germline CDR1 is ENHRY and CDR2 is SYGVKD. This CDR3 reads CASRDTLPDEKLFF. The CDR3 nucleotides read TGTGCCAGCCGGGACACCTTACCTGATGAAAAACTGTTTTTT.

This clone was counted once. Here the CDR3 DNA reads TGTGCCAGTAGCGGGACTACAAGTGGCGAGCAGTACTTC. Translated: CASSGTTSGEQYF. The rearrangement links TRBV19 to TRBJ2-7; 7 nucleotides line up with TRBD2. After removal of 6 bases from V and 6 bases from J, the junction contained 8 bases not matched to a gene. Germline CDR1 and CDR2: LNHDA and SQIVND (reference sequence). The CDR3 totals 13 residues. Based on the CDR3 plus reference TRBV19 and TRBJ2-7, the full variable domain is DGGITQSPKYLFRKEGQNVTLSCEQNLNHDAMYWYRQDPGQGLRLIYYSQIVNDFQKGDIAEGYSVSREKKESFPLTVTSAQKNPTAFYLCASSGTTSGEQYFGPGTRLTVT.

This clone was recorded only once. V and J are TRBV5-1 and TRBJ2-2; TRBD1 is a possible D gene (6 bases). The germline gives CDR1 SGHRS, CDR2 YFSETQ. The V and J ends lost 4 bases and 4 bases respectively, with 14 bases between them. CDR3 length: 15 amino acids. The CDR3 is CASSRQATGTGELFF. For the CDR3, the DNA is TGCGCCAGCAGCCGACAGGCAACTGGCACCGGGGAGCTGTTTTTT.

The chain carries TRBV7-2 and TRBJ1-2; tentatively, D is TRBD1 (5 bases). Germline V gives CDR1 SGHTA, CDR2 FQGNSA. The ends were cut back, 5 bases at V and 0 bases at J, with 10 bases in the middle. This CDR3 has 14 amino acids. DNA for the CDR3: TGTGCCAGCAGCCTAGGAGGGGCTAACTATGGCTACACCTTC. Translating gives CASSLGGANYGYTF.

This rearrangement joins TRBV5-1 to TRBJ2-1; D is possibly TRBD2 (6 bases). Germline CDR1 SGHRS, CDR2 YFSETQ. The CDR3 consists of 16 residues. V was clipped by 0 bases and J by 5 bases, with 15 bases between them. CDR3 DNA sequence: TGCGCCAGCAGCTTGGCCTCGGGACTTACCAACAATGAGCAGTTCTTC. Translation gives CASSLASGLTNNEQFF. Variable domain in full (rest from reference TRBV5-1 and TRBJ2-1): KAGVTQTPRYLIKTRGQQVTLSCSPISGHRSVSWYQQTPGQGLQFLFEYFSETQRNKGNFPGRFSGRQFSNSRSEMNVSTLELGDSALYLCASSLASGLTNNEQFFGPGTRLTVL.

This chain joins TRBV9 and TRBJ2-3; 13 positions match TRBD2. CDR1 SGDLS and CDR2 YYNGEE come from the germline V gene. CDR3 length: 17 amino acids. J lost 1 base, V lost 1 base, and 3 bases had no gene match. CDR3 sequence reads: CASSVSGTSGGTDTQYF. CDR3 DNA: TGTGCCAGCAGCGTATCCGGGACTAGCGGGGGCACAGATACGCAGTATTTT.

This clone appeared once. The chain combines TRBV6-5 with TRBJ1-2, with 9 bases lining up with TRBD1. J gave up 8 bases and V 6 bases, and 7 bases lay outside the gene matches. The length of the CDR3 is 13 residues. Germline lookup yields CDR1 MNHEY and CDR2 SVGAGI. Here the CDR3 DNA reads TGTGCCAGCAGACCCGGGACAGGGAACGGCTACACCTTC. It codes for CASRPGTGNGYTF.

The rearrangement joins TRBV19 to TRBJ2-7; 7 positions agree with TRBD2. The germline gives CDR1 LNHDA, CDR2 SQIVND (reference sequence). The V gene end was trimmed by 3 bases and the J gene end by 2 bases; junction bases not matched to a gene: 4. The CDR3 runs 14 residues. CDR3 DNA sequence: TGTGCCAGTAGTATCAGCGGGGAAGCCTACGAGCAGTACTTC. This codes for CASSISGEAYEQYF.

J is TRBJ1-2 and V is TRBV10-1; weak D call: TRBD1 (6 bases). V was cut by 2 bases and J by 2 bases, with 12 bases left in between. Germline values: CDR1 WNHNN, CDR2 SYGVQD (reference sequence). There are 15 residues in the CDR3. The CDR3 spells CASSEGQPGNYGYTF. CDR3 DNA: TGCGCCAGCAGTGAGGGACAGCCCGGGAACTATGGCTACACCTTC.

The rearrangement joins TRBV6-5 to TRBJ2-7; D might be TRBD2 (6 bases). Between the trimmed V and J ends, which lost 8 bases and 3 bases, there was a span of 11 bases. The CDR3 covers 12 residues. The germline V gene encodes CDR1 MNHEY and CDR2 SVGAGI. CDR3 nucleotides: TGTGCCAGCGGGGGGTGGGGCTACGAGCAGTACTTC. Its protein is CASGGWGYEQYF.

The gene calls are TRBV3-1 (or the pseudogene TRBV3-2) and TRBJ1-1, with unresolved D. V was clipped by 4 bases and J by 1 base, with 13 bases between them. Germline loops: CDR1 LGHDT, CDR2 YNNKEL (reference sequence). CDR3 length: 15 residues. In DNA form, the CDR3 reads TGTGCCAGCAGCCCGCAGGAGACACCGAACACTGAAGCTTTCTTT. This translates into CASSPQETPNTEAFF.

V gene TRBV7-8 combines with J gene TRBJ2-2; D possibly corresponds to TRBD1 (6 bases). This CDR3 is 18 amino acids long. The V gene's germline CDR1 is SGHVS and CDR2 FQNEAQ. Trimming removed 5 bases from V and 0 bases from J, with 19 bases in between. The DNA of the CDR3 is TGTGCCAGCAGCCCTCCCGTCGTGGACAGCACGAACACCGGGGAGCTGTTTTTT. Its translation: CASSPPVVDSTNTGELFF.